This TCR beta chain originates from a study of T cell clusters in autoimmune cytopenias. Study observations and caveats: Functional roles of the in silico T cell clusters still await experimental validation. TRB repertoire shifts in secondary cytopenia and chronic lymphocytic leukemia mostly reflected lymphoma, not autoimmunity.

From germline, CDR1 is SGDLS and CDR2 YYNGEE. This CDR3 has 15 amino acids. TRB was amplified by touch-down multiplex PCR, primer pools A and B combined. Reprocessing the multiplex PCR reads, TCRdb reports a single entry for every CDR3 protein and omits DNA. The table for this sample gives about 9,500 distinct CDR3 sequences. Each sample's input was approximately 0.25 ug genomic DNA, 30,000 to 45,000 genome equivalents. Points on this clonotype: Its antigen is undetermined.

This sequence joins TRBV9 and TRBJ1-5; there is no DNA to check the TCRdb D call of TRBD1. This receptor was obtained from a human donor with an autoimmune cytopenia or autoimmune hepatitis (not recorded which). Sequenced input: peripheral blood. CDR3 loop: CASSVSGQVHQPQHF.